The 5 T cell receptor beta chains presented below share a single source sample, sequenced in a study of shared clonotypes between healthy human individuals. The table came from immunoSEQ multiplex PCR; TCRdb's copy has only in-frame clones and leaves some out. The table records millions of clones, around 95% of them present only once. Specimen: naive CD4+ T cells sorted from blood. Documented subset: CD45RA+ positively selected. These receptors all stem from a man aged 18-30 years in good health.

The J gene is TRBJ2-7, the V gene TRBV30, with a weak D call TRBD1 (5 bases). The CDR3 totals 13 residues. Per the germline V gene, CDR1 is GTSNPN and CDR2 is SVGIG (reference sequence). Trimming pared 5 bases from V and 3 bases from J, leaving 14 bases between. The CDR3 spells CAWPSRVSYEQYF. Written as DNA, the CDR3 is TGTGCCTGGCCAAGCAGGGTAAGCTACGAGCAGTACTTC.

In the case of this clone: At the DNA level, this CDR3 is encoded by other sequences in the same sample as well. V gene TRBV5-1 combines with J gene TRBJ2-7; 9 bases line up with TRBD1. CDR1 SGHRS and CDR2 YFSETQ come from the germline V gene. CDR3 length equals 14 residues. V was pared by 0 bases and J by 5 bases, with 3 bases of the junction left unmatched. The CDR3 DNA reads TGCGCCAGCAGCTTGGCCGGACAGGGGAACGAGCAGTACTTC. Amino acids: CASSLAGQGNEQYF.

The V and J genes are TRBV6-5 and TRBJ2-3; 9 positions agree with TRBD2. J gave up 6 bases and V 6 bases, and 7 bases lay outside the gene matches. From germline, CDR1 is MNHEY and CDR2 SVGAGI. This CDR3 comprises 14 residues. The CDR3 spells CASRRGGSSDTQYF. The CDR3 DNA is TGTGCCAGCAGGCGGGGGGGCAGTTCTGATACGCAGTATTTT.

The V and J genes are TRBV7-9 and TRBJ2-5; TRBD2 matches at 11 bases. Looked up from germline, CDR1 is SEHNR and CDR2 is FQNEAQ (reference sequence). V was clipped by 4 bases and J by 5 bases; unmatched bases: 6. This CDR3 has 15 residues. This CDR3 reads CASSSSSGGPETQYF. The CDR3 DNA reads TGTGCCAGCAGCTCCTCTAGCGGGGGGCCTGAGACCCAGTACTTC. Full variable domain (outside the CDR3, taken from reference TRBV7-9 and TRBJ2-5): DTGVSQNPRHKITKRGQNVTFRCDPISEHNRLYWYRQTLGQGPEFLTYFQNEAQLEKSRLLSDRFSAERPKGSFSTLEIQRTEQGDSAMYLCASSSSSGGPETQYFGPGTRLLVL.

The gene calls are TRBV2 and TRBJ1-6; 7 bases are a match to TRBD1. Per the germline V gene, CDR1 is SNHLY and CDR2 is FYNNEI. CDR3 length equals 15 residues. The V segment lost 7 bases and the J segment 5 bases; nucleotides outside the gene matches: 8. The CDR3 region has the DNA TGTGCCAGCACCTATTGGGACAGAGATAATTCACCCCTCCACTTT. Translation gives CASTYWDRDNSPLHF.